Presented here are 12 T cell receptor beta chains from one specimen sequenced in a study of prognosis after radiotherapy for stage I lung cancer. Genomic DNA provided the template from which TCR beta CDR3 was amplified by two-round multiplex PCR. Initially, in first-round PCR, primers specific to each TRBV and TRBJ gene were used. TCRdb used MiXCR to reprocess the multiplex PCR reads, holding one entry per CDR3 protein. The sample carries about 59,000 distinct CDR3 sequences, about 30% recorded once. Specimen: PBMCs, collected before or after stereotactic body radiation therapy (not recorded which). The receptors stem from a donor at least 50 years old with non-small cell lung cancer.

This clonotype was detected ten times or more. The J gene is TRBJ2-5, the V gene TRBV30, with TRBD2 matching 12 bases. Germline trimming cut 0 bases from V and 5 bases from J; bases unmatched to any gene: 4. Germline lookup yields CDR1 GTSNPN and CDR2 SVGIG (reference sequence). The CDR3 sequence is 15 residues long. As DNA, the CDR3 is TGTGCCTGGAGTGTACTAGCGGGGGGAGTGGAGACCCAGTACTTC. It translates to CAWSVLAGGVETQYF. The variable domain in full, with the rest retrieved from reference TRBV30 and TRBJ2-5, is SQTIHQWPATLVQPVGSPLSLECTVEGTSNPNLYWYRQAAGRGLQLLFYSVGIGQISSEVPQNLSASRPQDRQFILSSKKLLLSDSGFYLCAWSVLAGGVETQYFGPGTRLLVL.

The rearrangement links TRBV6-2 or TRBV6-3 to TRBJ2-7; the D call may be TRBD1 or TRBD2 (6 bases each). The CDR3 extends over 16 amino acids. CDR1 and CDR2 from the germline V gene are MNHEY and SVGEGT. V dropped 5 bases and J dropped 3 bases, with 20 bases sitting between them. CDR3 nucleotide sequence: TGTGCCAGCAGTACCACGGGGGCTCGGTCCGTCTACGAGCAGTACTTC. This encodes CASSTTGARSVYEQYF.

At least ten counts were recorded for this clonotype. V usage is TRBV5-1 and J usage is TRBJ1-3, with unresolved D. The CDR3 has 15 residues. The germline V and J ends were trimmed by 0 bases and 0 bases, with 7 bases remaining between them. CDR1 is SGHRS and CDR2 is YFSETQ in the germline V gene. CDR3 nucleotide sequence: TGCGCCAGCAGCTTGGACATTTTCTCTGGAAACACCATATATTTT. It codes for CASSLDIFSGNTIYF. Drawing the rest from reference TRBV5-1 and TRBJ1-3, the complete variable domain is KAGVTQTPRYLIKTRGQQVTLSCSPISGHRSVSWYQQTPGQGLQFLFEYFSETQRNKGNFPGRFSGRQFSNSRSEMNVSTLELGDSALYLCASSLDIFSGNTIYFGEGSWLTVV.

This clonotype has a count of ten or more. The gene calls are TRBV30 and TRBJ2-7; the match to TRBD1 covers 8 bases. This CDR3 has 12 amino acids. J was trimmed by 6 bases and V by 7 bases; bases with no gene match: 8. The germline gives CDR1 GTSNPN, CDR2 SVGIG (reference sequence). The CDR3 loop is CASSDRAIEQYF. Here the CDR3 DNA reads TGTGCCTCCTCGGACAGGGCCATCGAGCAGTACTTC.

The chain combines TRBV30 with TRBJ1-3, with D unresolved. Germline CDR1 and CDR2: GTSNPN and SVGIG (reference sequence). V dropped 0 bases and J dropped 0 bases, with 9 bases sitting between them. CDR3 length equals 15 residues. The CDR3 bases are TGTGCCTGGAGTGTAGTGGGGAGCTCTGGAAACACCATATATTTT. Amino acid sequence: CAWSVVGSSGNTIYF.

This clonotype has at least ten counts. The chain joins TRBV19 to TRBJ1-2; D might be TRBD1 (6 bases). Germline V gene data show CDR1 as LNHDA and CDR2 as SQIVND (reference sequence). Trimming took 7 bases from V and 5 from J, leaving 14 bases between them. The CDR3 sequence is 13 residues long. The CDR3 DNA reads TGTGCCAGTAATCGGGGGCCGGGGTATGGCTACACCTTC. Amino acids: CASNRGPGYGYTF.

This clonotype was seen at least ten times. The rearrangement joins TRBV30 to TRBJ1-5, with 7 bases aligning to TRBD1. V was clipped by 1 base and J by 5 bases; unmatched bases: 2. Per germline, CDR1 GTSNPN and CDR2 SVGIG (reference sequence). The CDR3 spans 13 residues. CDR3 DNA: TGTGCCTGGAGTGCAGGGGGGTATCAGCCCCAGCATTTT. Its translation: CAWSAGGYQPQHF.

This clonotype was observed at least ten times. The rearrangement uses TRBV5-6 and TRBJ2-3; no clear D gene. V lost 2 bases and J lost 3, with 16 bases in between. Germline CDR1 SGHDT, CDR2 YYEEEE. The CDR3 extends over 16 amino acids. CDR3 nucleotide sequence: TGTGCCAGCAGCTTCTTCGATACTACGATAACAGATACGCAGTATTTT. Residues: CASSFFDTTITDTQYF.

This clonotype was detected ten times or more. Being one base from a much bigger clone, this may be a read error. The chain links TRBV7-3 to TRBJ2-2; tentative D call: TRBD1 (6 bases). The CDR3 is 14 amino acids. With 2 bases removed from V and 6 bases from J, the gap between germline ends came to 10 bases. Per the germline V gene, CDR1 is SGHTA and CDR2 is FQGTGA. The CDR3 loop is CASSLAWGPGELFF. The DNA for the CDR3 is TGTGCCAGCAGCTTAGCGTGGGGGCCCGGGGAGCTGTTTTTT.

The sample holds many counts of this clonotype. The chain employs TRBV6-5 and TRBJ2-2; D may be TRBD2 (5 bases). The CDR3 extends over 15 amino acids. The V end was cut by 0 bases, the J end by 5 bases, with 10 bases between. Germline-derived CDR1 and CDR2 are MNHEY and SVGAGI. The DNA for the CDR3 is TGTGCCAGCAGTTACTCGATTCGGGGTACCGGGGAGCTGTTTTTT. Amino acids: CASSYSIRGTGELFF.

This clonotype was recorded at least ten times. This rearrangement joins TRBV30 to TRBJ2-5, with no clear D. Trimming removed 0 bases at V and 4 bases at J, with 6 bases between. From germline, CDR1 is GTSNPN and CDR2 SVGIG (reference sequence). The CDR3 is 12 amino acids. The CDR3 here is CAWSVLGETQYF. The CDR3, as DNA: TGTGCCTGGAGTGTACTTGGAGAGACCCAGTACTTC. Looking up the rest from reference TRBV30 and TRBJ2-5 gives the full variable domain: SQTIHQWPATLVQPVGSPLSLECTVEGTSNPNLYWYRQAAGRGLQLLFYSVGIGQISSEVPQNLSASRPQDRQFILSSKKLLLSDSGFYLCAWSVLGETQYFGPGTRLLVL.

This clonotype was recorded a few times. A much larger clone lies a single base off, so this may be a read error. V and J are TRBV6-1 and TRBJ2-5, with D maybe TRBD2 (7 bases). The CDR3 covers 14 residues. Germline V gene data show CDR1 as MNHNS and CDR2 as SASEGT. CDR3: CAGSQGREVETQYF. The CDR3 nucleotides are TGTGCCGGCAGTCAGGGGAGGGAGGTAGAGACCCAGTACTTC.